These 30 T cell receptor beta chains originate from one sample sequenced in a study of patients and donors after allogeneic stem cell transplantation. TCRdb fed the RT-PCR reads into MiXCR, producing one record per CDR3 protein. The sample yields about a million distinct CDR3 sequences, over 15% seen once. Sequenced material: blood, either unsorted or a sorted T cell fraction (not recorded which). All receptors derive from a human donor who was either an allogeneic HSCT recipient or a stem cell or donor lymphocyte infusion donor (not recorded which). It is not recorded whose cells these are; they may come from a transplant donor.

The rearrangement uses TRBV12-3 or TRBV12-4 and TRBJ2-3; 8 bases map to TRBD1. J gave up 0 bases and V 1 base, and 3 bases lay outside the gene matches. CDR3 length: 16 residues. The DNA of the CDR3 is TGTGCCAGCAGTTTAGGACAGGGGTTCAGCACAGATACGCAGTATTTT. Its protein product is CASSLGQGFSTDTQYF.

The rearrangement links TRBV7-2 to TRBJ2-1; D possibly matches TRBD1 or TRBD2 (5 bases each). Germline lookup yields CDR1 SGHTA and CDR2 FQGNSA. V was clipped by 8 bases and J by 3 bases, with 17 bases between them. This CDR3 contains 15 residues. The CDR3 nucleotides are TGTGCCAGCTGTGGGGGTTGGGGTATCTACAATGAGCAGTTCTTC. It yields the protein CASCGGWGIYNEQFF.

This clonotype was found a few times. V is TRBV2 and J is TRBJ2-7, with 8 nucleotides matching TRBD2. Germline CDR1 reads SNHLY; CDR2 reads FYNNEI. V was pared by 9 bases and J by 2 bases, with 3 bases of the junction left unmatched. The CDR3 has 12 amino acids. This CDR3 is CARGGLAYEQYF. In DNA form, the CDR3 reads TGTGCCAGGGGGGGACTAGCCTACGAGCAGTACTTC. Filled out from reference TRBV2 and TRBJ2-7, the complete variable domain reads EPEVTQTPSHQVTQMGQEVILRCVPISNHLYFYWYRQILGQKVEFLVSFYNNEISEKSEIFDDQFSVERPDGSNFTLKIRSTKLEDSAMYFCARGGLAYEQYFGPGTRLTVT.

The CDR3 DNA is TGTGCCAGCAGCTTAACTAGCGGGAGCGTGGTGCACGAGCAGTACTTC. It specifies CASSLTSGSVVHEQYF. V usage is TRBV5-6 and J usage is TRBJ2-7, with TRBD2 matching 11 bases. CDR3 length: 16 amino acids. Germline V CDR1 and CDR2: SGHDT, YYEEEE. Trimming at V came to 2 bases and at J to 5 bases, leaving 9 bases not matched to a gene.

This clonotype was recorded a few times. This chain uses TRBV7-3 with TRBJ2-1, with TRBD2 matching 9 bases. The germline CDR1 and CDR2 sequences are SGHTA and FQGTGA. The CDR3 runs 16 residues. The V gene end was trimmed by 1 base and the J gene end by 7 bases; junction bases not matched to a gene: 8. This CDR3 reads CASSLNGGRASNEQFF. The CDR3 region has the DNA TGTGCCAGCAGCTTAAATGGCGGGAGGGCCTCAAATGAGCAGTTCTTC.

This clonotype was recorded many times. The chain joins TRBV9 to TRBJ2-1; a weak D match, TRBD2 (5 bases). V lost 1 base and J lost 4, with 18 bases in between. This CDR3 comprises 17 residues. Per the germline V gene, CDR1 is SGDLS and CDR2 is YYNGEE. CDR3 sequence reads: CASSVQSGLREYNEQFF. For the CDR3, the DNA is TGTGCCAGCAGCGTACAAAGCGGCCTGAGAGAATACAATGAGCAGTTCTTC. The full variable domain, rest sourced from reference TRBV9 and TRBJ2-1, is DSGVTQTPKHLITATGQRVTLRCSPRSGDLSVYWYQQSLDQGLQFLIQYYNGEERAKGNILERFSAQQFPDLHSELNLSSLELGDSALYFCASSVQSGLREYNEQFFGPGTRLTVL.

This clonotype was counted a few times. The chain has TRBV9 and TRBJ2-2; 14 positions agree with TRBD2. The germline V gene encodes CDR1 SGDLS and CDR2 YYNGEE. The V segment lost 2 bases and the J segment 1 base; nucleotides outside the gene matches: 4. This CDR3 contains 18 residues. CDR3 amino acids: CASSVFGTSGGNTGELFF. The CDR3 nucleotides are TGTGCCAGCAGCGTCTTTGGGACTAGCGGGGGGAACACCGGGGAGCTGTTTTTT.

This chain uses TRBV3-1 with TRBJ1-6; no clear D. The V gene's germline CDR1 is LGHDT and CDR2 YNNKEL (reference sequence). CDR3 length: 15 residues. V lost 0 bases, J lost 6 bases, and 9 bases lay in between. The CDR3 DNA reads TGTGCCAGCAGCCAAGACGCTAGACCTAATTCACCCCTCCACTTT. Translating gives CASSQDARPNSPLHF. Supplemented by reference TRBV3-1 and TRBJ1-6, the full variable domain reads DTAVSQTPKYLVTQMGNDKSIKCEQNLGHDTMYWYKQDSKKFLKIMFSYNNKELIINETVPNRFSPKSPDKAHLNLHINSLELGDSAVYFCASSQDARPNSPLHFGNGTRLTVT.

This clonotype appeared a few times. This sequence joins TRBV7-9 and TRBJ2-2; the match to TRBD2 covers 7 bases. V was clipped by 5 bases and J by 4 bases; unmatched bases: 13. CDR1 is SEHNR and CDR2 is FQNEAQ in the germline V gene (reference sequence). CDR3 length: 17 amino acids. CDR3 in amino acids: CASSPYPGLSPTGELFF. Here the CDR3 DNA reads TGTGCCAGCAGCCCCTATCCGGGACTAAGTCCCACCGGGGAGCTGTTTTTT.

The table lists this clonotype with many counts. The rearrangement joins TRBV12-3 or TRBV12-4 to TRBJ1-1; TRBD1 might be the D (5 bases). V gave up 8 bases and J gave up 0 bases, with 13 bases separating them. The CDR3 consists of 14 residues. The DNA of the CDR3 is TGTGCCAGCTCCAGGGTTCGGTTGAACACTGAAGCTTTCTTT. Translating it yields CASSRVRLNTEAFF.

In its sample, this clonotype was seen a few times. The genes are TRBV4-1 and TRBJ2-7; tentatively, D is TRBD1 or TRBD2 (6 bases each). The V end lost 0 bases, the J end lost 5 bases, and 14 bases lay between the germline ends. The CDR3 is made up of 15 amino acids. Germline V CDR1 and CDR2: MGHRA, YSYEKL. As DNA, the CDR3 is TGCGCCAGCAGCCAAGATGAAGGGGGGTTGGACGAGCAGTACTTC. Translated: CASSQDEGGLDEQYF.

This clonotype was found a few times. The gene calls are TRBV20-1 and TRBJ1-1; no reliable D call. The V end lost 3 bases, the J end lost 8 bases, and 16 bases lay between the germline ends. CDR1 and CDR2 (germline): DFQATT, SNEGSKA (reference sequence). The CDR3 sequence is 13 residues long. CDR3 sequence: CSASPPDGLEAFF. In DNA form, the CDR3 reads TGCAGTGCTAGCCCCCCTGACGGCCTCGAAGCTTTCTTT.

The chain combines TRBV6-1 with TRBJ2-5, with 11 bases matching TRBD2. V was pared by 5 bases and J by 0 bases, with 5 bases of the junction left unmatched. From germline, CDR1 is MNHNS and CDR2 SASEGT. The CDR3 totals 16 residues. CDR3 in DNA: TGTGCCAGCAGTACTGCTAGCGGGGGGCACCAAGAGACCCAGTACTTC. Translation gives CASSTASGGHQETQYF.

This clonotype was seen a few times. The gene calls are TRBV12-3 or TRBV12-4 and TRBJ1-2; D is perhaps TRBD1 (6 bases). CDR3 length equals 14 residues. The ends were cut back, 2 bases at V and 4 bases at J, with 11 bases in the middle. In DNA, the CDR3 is TGTGCCAGCAGTTTAAGGGGGGATGGCTATGGCTACACCTTC. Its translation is CASSLRGDGYGYTF.

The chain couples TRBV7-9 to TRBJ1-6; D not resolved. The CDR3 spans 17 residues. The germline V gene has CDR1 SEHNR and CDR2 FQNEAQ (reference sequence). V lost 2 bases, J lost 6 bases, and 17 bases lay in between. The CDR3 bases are TGTGCCAGCAGCTTACGGCGGCGGGCAGGAGCTAATTCACCCCTCCACTTT. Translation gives CASSLRRRAGANSPLHF.

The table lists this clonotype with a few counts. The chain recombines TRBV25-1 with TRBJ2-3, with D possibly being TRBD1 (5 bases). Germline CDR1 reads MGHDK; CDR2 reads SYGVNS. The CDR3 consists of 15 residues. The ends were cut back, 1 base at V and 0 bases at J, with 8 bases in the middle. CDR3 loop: CASSEWGHSTDTQYF. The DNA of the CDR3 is TGTGCCAGCAGTGAATGGGGCCATAGCACAGATACGCAGTATTTT.

The CDR3: CSASSSGRAFSYEQYF. Written as DNA, the CDR3 is TGCAGTGCTTCCTCTAGCGGGAGGGCTTTCTCCTACGAGCAGTACTTC. The V and J genes are TRBV20-1 and TRBJ2-7, with TRBD2 identical over 12 bases. Germline CDR1 and CDR2: DFQATT and SNEGSKA (reference sequence). The J segment lost 0 bases and the V segment lost 5 bases, leaving 8 bases of the junction unmatched. CDR3 length: 16 residues.

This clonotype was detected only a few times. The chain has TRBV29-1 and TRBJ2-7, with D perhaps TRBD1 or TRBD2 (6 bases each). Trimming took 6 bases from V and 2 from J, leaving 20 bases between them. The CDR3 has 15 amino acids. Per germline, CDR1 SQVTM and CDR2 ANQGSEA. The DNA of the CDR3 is TGCAGCGTGATGACCAGGGGAGGCAGTACCTACGAGCAGTACTTC. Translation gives CSVMTRGGSTYEQYF.

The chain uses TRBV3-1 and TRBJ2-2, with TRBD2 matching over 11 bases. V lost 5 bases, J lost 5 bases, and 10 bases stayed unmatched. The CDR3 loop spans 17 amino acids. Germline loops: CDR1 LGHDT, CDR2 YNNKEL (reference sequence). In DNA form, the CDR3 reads TGTGCCAGCAGCAGGGGACTAGCGGCCCCGAGGACCGGGGAGCTGTTTTTT. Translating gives CASSRGLAAPRTGELFF.

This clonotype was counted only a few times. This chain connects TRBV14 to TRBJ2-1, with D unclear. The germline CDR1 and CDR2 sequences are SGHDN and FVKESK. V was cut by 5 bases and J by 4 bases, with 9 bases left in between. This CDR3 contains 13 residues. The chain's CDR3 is CASSVTSYNEQFF. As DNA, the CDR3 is TGTGCCAGCAGCGTCACTTCTTACAATGAGCAGTTCTTC.

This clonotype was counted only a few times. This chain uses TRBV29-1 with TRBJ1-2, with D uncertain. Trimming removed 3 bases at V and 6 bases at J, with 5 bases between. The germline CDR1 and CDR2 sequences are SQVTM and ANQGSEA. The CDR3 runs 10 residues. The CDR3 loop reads CSVDLHGYTF. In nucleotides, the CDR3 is TGCAGCGTTGACCTTCATGGCTACACCTTC.

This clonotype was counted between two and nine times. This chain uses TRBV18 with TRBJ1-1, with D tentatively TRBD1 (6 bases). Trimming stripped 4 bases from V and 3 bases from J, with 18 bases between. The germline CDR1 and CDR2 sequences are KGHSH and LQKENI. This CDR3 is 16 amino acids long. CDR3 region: CASSQAGGRGDTEAFF. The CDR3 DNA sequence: TGTGCCAGCTCACAGGCCGGGGGCCGCGGAGACACTGAAGCTTTCTTT.

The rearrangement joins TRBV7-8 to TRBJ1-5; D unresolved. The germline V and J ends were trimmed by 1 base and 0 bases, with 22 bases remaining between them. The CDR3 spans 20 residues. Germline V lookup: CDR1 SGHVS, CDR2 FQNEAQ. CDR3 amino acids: CASSLGLVRLIEYSNQPQHF. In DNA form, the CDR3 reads TGTGCCAGCAGCTTAGGGCTCGTTAGGTTGATAGAGTATAGCAATCAGCCCCAGCATTTT.

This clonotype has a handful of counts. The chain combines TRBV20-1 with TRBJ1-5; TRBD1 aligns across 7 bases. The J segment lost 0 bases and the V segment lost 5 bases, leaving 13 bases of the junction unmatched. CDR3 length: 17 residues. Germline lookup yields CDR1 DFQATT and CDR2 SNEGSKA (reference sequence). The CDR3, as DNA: TGCAGTGCTGTATTAAGCCGGGACAGCTATAGCAATCAGCCCCAGCATTTT. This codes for CSAVLSRDSYSNQPQHF.

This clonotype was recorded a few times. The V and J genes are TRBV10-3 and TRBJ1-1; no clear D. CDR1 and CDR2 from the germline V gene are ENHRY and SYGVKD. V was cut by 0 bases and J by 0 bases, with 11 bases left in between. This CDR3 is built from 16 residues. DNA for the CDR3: TGTGCCATCAGTGAGTCGCGGGGTACGATGAACACTGAAGCTTTCTTT. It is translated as CAISESRGTMNTEAFF.

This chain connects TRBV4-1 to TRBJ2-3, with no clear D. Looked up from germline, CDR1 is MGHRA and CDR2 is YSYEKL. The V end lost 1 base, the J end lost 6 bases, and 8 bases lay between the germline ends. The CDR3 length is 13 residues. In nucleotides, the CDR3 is TGCGCCAGCAGCCAAGCCCCCGCGGATACGCAGTATTTT. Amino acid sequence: CASSQAPADTQYF.

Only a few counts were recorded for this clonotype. As DNA, the CDR3 is TGTGCCAGCAGTGCCACTACAGGGTTGGGCGAGCAGTACTTC. It translates to CASSATTGLGEQYF. The V gene is TRBV2, the J gene TRBJ2-7; a weak D match, TRBD1 (6 bases). With 4 bases removed from V and 6 bases from J, the gap between germline ends came to 16 bases. This CDR3 contains 14 residues. Germline V gene lookup returns CDR1 SNHLY and CDR2 FYNNEI.

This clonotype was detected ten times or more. CDR3 in amino acids: CASTLTGGNTEAFF. The CDR3 nucleotides are TGTGCCAGCACCCTTACGGGGGGGAACACTGAAGCTTTCTTT. The chain couples TRBV7-9 to TRBJ1-1; TRBD1 might be the D (5 bases). The CDR3 is 14 residues long. V shed 7 bases and J shed 1 base, with 13 bases lying between them. The germline CDR1 and CDR2 sequences are SEHNR and FQNEAQ (reference sequence).

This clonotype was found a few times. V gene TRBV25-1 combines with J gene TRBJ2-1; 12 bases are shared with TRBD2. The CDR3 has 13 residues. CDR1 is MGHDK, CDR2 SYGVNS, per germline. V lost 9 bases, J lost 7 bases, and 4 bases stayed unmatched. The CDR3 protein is CASRLAGANEQFF. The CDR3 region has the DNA TGTGCCAGTAGACTAGCGGGAGCTAATGAGCAGTTCTTC. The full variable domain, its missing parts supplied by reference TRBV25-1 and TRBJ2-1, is EADIYQTPRYLVIGTGKKITLECSQTMGHDKMYWYQQDPGMELHLIHYSYGVNSTEKGDLSSESTVSRIRTEHFPLTLESARPSHTSQYLCASRLAGANEQFFGPGTRLTVL.

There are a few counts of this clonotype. The CDR3 loop is CASSLRRLRSGNTIYF. The CDR3 region has the DNA TGTGCCAGCAGCTTAAGGCGGCTCCGCTCTGGAAACACCATATATTTT. This sequence joins TRBV11-1 and TRBJ1-3, with D uncertain. Trimming cost V 2 bases and J 0 bases, with 11 bases left between them. The CDR3 contains 16 residues. Germline CDR1 is SGHAT and CDR2 is FQDESV (reference sequence).